This T cell receptor beta chain derives from a study of blood T cells in healthy people across ages. Study results and caveats: Estimated diversity that came from one million T cells was considered an underestimate.

The use of a sample-barcoded 5' primer and a J-beta primer mix characterized a second PCR of about 7 to 12 cycles. TCRdb re-called the 5' RACE reads through MiXCR, storing one row per CDR3 protein. Among about 730,000 distinct CDR3 sequences listed, 40% to 45% were seen once. This clonotype was observed at least ten times. Its antigen is still unknown. In germline, CDR1 is SGHAT, CDR2 FQNNGV. The V and J ends lost 0 bases and 3 bases, in that order; junction bases with no gene match: 1. The CDR3 is 15 residues long. This receptor was identified in a woman aged 60 to 75 in good health. The chain employs TRBV11-2 and TRBJ2-1; TRBD2 agrees at 8 bases. The sequencing input was blood. The DNA of the CDR3 is TGTGCCAGCAGCTTAGATCGGGGGGGCTACAATGAGCAGTTCTTC. Its translation is CASSLDRGGYNEQFF.